This TCR beta chain is drawn from a study of CD8 T cells in Susac syndrome. A quantity of roughly 0.5 to 1 ug RNA underwent reverse transcription using random hexamers. Amplification of the TCR beta CDR3 was carried out by immunoSEQ multiplex PCR, which spanned a total of 54 Vbeta and 13 Jbeta segments. MiXCR, run by TCRdb on the immunoSEQ multiplex PCR reads, gives a single entry per CDR3 protein. This sample has 150,000 to 200,000 distinct CDR3 sequences; less than 95% occur once, and the top ten carry about 0.1%. V was trimmed by 4 bases and J by 5 bases, leaving 11 bases between them. The germline V gene encodes CDR1 LGHDT and CDR2 YNNKEL (reference sequence). The CDR3 sequence is 13 residues long. Sequencing of TCR beta, carried out with a high-throughput approach, was applied to CD8+ and CD4+ T cells from the blood. CD8+ and CD4+ T cells were negatively isolated; TEMRA cells were FACS-enriched.

The chain uses TRBV3-1 and TRBJ2-5; weak D call: TRBD2 (5 bases). Material: CD4+ T cells from PBMCs. The receptor comes from a human donor with multiple sclerosis. Written as DNA, the CDR3 is TGTGCCAGCAGCCCCTATGAGGGTGAGACCCAGTACTTC. This encodes CASSPYEGETQYF.